Each of the 22 T cell receptor beta chains below was sequenced from the same sample in a study of blood T cell repertoires in COVID-19. Clones were read by immunoSEQ multiplex PCR, and TCRdb kept only the in-frame ones, dropping some. The sample lists some 130,000 clones, around 86% seen once, with roughly 10% in the top ten. Input material: peripheral blood. The receptors derive from a man in his forties with active or convalescent COVID-19.

V is TRBV5-6 and J is TRBJ1-2; no clear D. Germline values: CDR1 SGHDT, CDR2 YYEEEE. The CDR3 contains 14 residues. V lost 0 bases and J 1 base, leaving 7 bases between the germline ends. The CDR3 bases are TGTGCCAGCAGCTTGGACATCGTTAACTATGGCTACACCTTC. Amino acid sequence: CASSLDIVNYGYTF.

The chain is built from TRBV7-3 and TRBJ2-1; 9 positions match TRBD1. This CDR3 is built from 15 residues. The germline CDR1 and CDR2 sequences are SGHTA and FQGTGA. V dropped 5 bases and J dropped 7; count of bases not matched to a gene: 9. The CDR3 DNA sequence: TGTGCCAGCAGCCCTCGACAGGGGGACTTGAATGAGCAGTTCTTC. Amino acids: CASSPRQGDLNEQFF.

This sequence joins TRBV11-2 and TRBJ1-5; 7 bases fit TRBD1. Germline assignment: CDR1 SGHAT and CDR2 FQNNGV. The CDR3 sequence is 13 residues long. After removal of 6 bases from V and 6 bases from J, the junction contained 5 bases not matched to a gene. Here the CDR3 reads CASSTQGVQPQHF. The CDR3 DNA follows: TGTGCCAGCAGTACCCAGGGGGTTCAGCCCCAGCATTTT.

This chain joins TRBV6-2 or TRBV6-3 and TRBJ2-7, with 11 bases matching TRBD2. The length of the CDR3 is 14 residues. After removal of 5 bases from V and 2 bases from J, the junction contained 2 bases not matched to a gene. The germline V gene encodes CDR1 MNHEY and CDR2 SVGEGT. CDR3 loop: CASSRLAGTYEQYF. CDR3 DNA sequence: TGTGCCAGCAGTCGACTAGCGGGGACCTACGAGCAGTACTTC.

This clone was recorded at least ten times. The same CDR3 also results from other DNA sequences found in this sample. V usage is TRBV20-1 and J usage is TRBJ2-7; tentatively, D is TRBD1 (5 bases). From germline, CDR1 is DFQATT and CDR2 SNEGSKA (reference sequence). Between the trimmed V and J ends, which lost 3 bases and 5 bases, there was a span of 8 bases. The CDR3 is 11 residues long. DNA of the CDR3: TGCAGTGCTAGTTCAGGGCACGAGCAGTACTTC. It encodes CSASSGHEQYF.

The CDR3 here is CASTSAGSNQPQHF. CDR3 nucleotides: TGTGCCAGCACATCCGCAGGCAGCAATCAGCCCCAGCATTTT. This rearrangement joins TRBV25-1 to TRBJ1-5; D gene ambiguous. Germline CDR1 reads MGHDK; CDR2 reads SYGVNS. V shed 7 bases and J shed 1 base, with 11 bases lying between them. The CDR3 is made up of 14 amino acids. Full variable domain (rest looked up from reference TRBV25-1 and TRBJ1-5): EADIYQTPRYLVIGTGKKITLECSQTMGHDKMYWYQQDPGMELHLIHYSYGVNSTEKGDLSSESTVSRIRTEHFPLTLESARPSHTSQYLCASTSAGSNQPQHFGDGTRLSIL.

This chain uses TRBV7-9 with TRBJ1-1; the match to TRBD1 covers 9 bases. V lost 4 bases to trimming and J lost 2 bases; unmatched junction nucleotides: 2. This CDR3 comprises 14 residues. Germline CDR1 and CDR2: SEHNR and FQNEAQ (reference sequence). CDR3 coding DNA: TGTGCCAGCAGCTCGGACAGGGGTAACACTGAAGCTTTCTTT. It encodes CASSSDRGNTEAFF.

This clone was recorded many times. V usage is TRBV6-6 and J usage is TRBJ1-4; D remains unclear. Trimming removed 4 bases at V and 0 bases at J, with 12 bases between. This CDR3 has 16 residues. Germline lookup yields CDR1 MNHNY and CDR2 SVGAGI (reference sequence). CDR3 nucleotides: TGTGCCAGCAGTTTTGCAGTATCCACAACTAATGAAAAACTGTTTTTT. It encodes CASSFAVSTTNEKLFF.

The rearrangement joins TRBV21-1 to TRBJ1-1; the D call of TRBD1 is as the table states it, not checked on the DNA. TRBV21-1 is recorded as a pseudogene. This CDR3 is 19 amino acids long. In DNA, the CDR3 is TGTGCCAGCAGCACGCCGGACAGGGAAGGTAAGACGTTGAACACTGAAGCTTTCTTT. It translates to CASSTPDREGKTLNTEAFF.

V is TRBV5-5 and J is TRBJ2-3; D is perhaps TRBD2 (6 bases). This CDR3 is built from 16 residues. V lost 0 bases, J lost 1 base, and 12 bases lay in between. The germline CDR1 and CDR2 sequences are SGHKS and YYEKEE (reference sequence). This CDR3 is CASSLAWRDRTDTQYF. The DNA for the CDR3 is TGTGCCAGCAGCTTGGCTTGGCGGGACCGCACAGATACGCAGTATTTT.

This chain connects TRBV10-3 to TRBJ1-6; D gene unclear. The germline V gene encodes CDR1 ENHRY and CDR2 SYGVKD. The CDR3 has 13 amino acids. V lost 4 bases and J 4 bases, leaving 5 bases between the germline ends. CDR3: CAISGQYNSPLHF. The CDR3 DNA reads as TGTGCCATCAGTGGTCAGTATAATTCACCCCTCCACTTT.

The chain is built from TRBV10-2 and TRBJ1-4; 7 bases match TRBD1. The CDR3 runs to 15 residues. Germline V gene sequence: CDR1 WSHSY, CDR2 SAAADI. The junction had 0 bases not matched to a gene; V was cut back by 0 bases and J by 2 bases. DNA of the CDR3: TGCGCCAGCAGTGAGTCGGGACAGACTAATGAAAAACTGTTTTTT. It is translated as CASSESGQTNEKLFF.

This rearrangement joins TRBV9 to TRBJ1-1; D unclear. V lost 0 bases to trimming and J lost 7 bases, with 13 bases between them. Germline CDR1 and CDR2: SGDLS and YYNGEE. This CDR3 region has 14 residues. The CDR3 loop is CASSVESFAVEAFF. The CDR3 bases are TGTGCCAGCAGCGTAGAGAGTTTTGCGGTTGAAGCTTTCTTT.

CDR3 loop: CASSHNSRNSPLHF. CDR3 bases: TGTGCCAGCTCACACAACAGTCGTAATTCACCCCTCCACTTT. This chain connects TRBV18 to TRBJ1-6; no clear D gene. This CDR3 comprises 14 residues. The V and J ends lost 4 bases and 6 bases respectively, with 10 bases between them. Germline V lookup: CDR1 KGHSH, CDR2 LQKENI.

The J gene is TRBJ2-7, the V gene TRBV7-8; D gene ambiguous. The V end lost 1 base, the J end lost 1 base, and 8 bases lay between the germline ends. The CDR3 consists of 14 residues. Germline CDR1 and CDR2: SGHVS and FQNEAQ. The CDR3: CASSLEYRSYEQYF. The CDR3 DNA reads as TGTGCCAGCAGCTTAGAATACAGATCCTACGAGCAGTACTTC.

The chain is built from TRBV19 and TRBJ1-4; the match to TRBD1 covers 8 bases. CDR3 length equals 14 residues. The trim removed 6 bases at V and 4 bases at J, leaving 4 bases unmatched. Per germline, CDR1 LNHDA and CDR2 SQIVND (reference sequence). The CDR3 DNA reads as TGTGCCAGTAGCCTACAGGGGGGTAATGAAAAACTGTTTTTT. Its protein product is CASSLQGGNEKLFF.

The count of this clone is one. The chain uses TRBV18 and TRBJ1-6; no definite D call. The CDR3 is 18 residues long. Germline CDR1 reads KGHSH; CDR2 reads LQKENI. With 1 base removed from V and 6 bases from J, the gap between germline ends came to 19 bases. CDR3 nucleotide sequence: TGTGCCAGCTCACCACTACCCCAGGCCGGCAAGATTAATTCACCCCTCCACTTT. Translating it yields CASSPLPQAGKINSPLHF.

The chain joins TRBV19 to TRBJ1-5; D gene ambiguous. Germline CDR1 is LNHDA and CDR2 is SQIVND (reference sequence). V was shortened by 7 bases and J by 0 bases, with 13 bases between the two germline ends. The CDR3 totals 15 residues. This CDR3 reads CASTDRDYSNQPQHF. Here the CDR3 DNA reads TGTGCCAGTACGGACCGGGATTATAGCAATCAGCCCCAGCATTTT.

The chain employs TRBV4-3 and TRBJ1-1; no clear D. Germline V gene data show CDR1 as LGHNA and CDR2 as YSLEER. The CDR3 has 14 amino acids. V lost 0 bases and J 1 base, leaving 6 bases between the germline ends. Written as DNA, the CDR3 is TGCGCCAGCAGCCAAGAGGAGAGGAACACTGAAGCTTTCTTT. Translation: CASSQEERNTEAFF.

The gene calls are TRBV3-1 (or the pseudogene TRBV3-2) and TRBJ2-7; TRBD2 matches 14 bases. V shed 5 bases and J 3 bases; nucleotides not matched to a gene: 6. The CDR3 has 16 residues. Germline lookup yields CDR1 LGHDT and CDR2 YNNKEL (reference sequence). CDR3 coding DNA: TGTGCCAGCAGCGCCCGGACTAGCGGGGGGCACTACGAGCAGTACTTC. This sequence encodes CASSARTSGGHYEQYF.

This clone was observed a few times. The chain carries TRBV7-3 and TRBJ1-6, with TRBD1 matching over 8 bases. The CDR3 totals 15 residues. Germline loops: CDR1 SGHTA, CDR2 FQGTGA. V lost 2 bases to trimming and J lost 6 bases; unmatched junction nucleotides: 3. CDR3 sequence: CASSLYRGGNSPLHF. The CDR3, as DNA: TGTGCCAGCAGCTTATACAGGGGGGGTAATTCACCCCTCCACTTT.

This clone has only one observation. The V gene is TRBV6-5, the J gene TRBJ2-3, with D uncertain. Germline values: CDR1 MNHEY, CDR2 SVGAGI. Trimming removed 6 bases from V and 0 bases from J, with 13 bases in between. This CDR3 region has 15 residues. Here the CDR3 reads CASRLTGASTDTQYF. The CDR3 coding sequence is TGTGCCAGCAGACTGACGGGTGCTAGCACAGATACGCAGTATTTT.